One T cell receptor beta chain is described in this entry. The CDR3 consists of 14 residues. Per the germline V gene, CDR1 is SQVTM and CDR2 is ANQGSEA. With V trimmed by 7 bases and J by 5 bases, 10 bases remained unmatched. The treatment here: some 20 received Ad26.COV2.S at low or high dose, single or two shots; roughly 5 received placebo; per-sample allocation not given. All samples were drawn on day 63, counting from the first vaccine or placebo injection. The data were taken from a study of Ad26.COV2.S vaccination and SARS-CoV-2 variants. Looking at the study overall: The vaccine Ad26.COV2.S was put into the muscle once, or twice with 56 days between.

The protocol was immunoSEQ multiplex PCR, while the TCRdb copy is restricted to in-frame clones and leaves out a portion. The top ten clones hold about 5% of a sample with about 320,000 clones, around 90% of them seen once. The sequences come from peripheral blood, collected in a trial of Ad26.COV2.S vaccine versus placebo. The sequence was collected from a person aged 18-65 years who received the Ad26.COV2.S COVID-19 vaccine or a placebo. The rearrangement links TRBV29-1 to TRBJ1-2; 10 bases match TRBD1. The CDR3 DNA reads as TGCAGCGCATTGGGGACAGGGGCTCCTTATGGCTACACCTTC. Translating it yields CSALGTGAPYGYTF.